Listed here are 21 T cell receptor beta chains from one sample, sequenced in a study of blood T cell repertoires in COVID-19. Clones were sequenced by immunoSEQ multiplex PCR, and TCRdb holds only the in-frame ones, with some missing. The table lists 300,000 or so clones, approximately 89% of them singletons, with around 2% in the top ten. Source material: peripheral blood. All receptors derive from a woman in her twenties or thirties with COVID-19, enrolled during active disease.

The chain employs TRBV14 and TRBJ1-1; 7 bases map to TRBD1. Germline V gene data show CDR1 as SGHDN and CDR2 as FVKESK. The CDR3 is 14 residues long. The J segment lost 7 bases and the V segment lost 9 bases, leaving 14 bases of the junction unmatched. In DNA form, the CDR3 reads TGTGCCAGTACCTTGGCAGGGGGACTTAATGAAGCTTTCTTT. Translated, it gives CASTLAGGLNEAFF.

The table lists this clone with many counts. This chain connects TRBV30 to TRBJ1-3; unclear D gene. Germline loops: CDR1 GTSNPN, CDR2 SVGIG (reference sequence). The CDR3 sequence is 14 residues long. Trimming stripped 5 bases from V and 0 bases from J, with 11 bases between. CDR3 DNA sequence: TGTGCCTGGTCTCCTATGAGCTCTGGAAACACCATATATTTT. As protein: CAWSPMSSGNTIYF.

This clone was seen once. V and J are TRBV9 and TRBJ2-2, with 8 bases lining up with TRBD1. Germline V CDR1 and CDR2: SGDLS, YYNGEE. Losses at the gene ends were 7 bases for V and 5 bases for J; bases not matched to a gene: 4. The CDR3 totals 13 residues. The CDR3 spells CASVGQGTGELFF. CDR3 nucleotide sequence: TGTGCCAGCGTAGGACAGGGAACCGGGGAGCTGTTTTTT. The variable domain in full, with the rest retrieved from reference TRBV9 and TRBJ2-2, is DSGVTQTPKHLITATGQRVTLRCSPRSGDLSVYWYQQSLDQGLQFLIQYYNGEERAKGNILERFSAQQFPDLHSELNLSSLELGDSALYFCASVGQGTGELFFGEGSRLTVL.

The sample holds many counts of this clone. This chain uses TRBV7-2 with TRBJ2-5; 9 bases match TRBD1. Germline loops: CDR1 SGHTA, CDR2 FQGNSA. The V segment lost 2 bases and the J segment 4 bases; nucleotides outside the gene matches: 2. The CDR3 covers 14 residues. The chain's CDR3 is CASSLRTGVETQYF. The CDR3 bases are TGTGCCAGCAGCTTACGGACAGGGGTAGAGACCCAGTACTTC.

The V call is TRBV6-5, the J call TRBJ2-1; 8 bases map to TRBD1. CDR1 and CDR2 (germline): MNHEY, SVGAGI. V trimming: 6 bases; J trimming: 4 bases; junction bases outside the gene matches: 5. This CDR3 comprises 14 residues. This CDR3 is CASSVGQGYNEQFF. In DNA, the CDR3 is TGTGCCAGCAGCGTTGGACAGGGATACAATGAGCAGTTCTTC.

V usage is TRBV9 and J usage is TRBJ2-3, with TRBD2 matching 7 bases. Germline CDR1 reads SGDLS; CDR2 reads YYNGEE. The V segment lost 4 bases and the J segment 5 bases; nucleotides outside the gene matches: 19. The CDR3 is made up of 18 amino acids. The CDR3 bases are TGTGCCAGCAGCTCATCCTCCGGGACTACTAAGATGGGAGATACGCAGTATTTT. It encodes CASSSSSGTTKMGDTQYF.

The CDR3 DNA reads as TGTGCCAGCAGCTTGCGGACAGGGGGCTTACGAGAGACCCAGTACTTC. Amino acids: CASSLRTGGLRETQYF. This rearrangement joins TRBV5-4 to TRBJ2-5; TRBD1 aligns across 11 bases. This CDR3 is 16 amino acids long. J lost 4 bases, V lost 1 base, and 6 bases had no gene match. From germline, CDR1 is SGHNT and CDR2 YYREEE (reference sequence).

The chain combines TRBV2 with TRBJ1-4; 7 nucleotides line up with TRBD1. The CDR3 loop spans 13 amino acids. V shed 7 bases and J 8 bases; nucleotides not matched to a gene: 7. In germline, CDR1 is SNHLY, CDR2 FYNNEI. This chain's CDR3 is CASNSGGGEKLFF. The CDR3 DNA sequence: TGTGCCAGCAACTCCGGAGGGGGCGAAAAACTGTTTTTT.

This clone was counted once. The chain carries TRBV2 and TRBJ1-5; TRBD1 might be the D (6 bases). V was clipped by 7 bases and J by 10 bases, with 11 bases between them. The CDR3 runs to 11 residues. Germline loops: CDR1 SNHLY, CDR2 FYNNEI. CDR3: CASTLQGPQHF. The CDR3 nucleotides read TGTGCCAGCACCCTACAGGGTCCCCAGCATTTT.

The chain couples TRBV12-5 to TRBJ1-2; 9 bases fit TRBD1. This CDR3 comprises 14 residues. Germline V gene data show CDR1 as LGHNT and CDR2 as FRNRAP. The junction had 8 bases not matched to a gene; V was cut back by 6 bases and J by 6 bases. The CDR3 nucleotides are TGTGCTAGTGGCCCCGGACAGGGGCTGGATGGCTACACCTTC. This codes for CASGPGQGLDGYTF.

The chain carries TRBV7-6 and TRBJ1-4, with 9 bases aligning to TRBD1. Germline loops: CDR1 SGHVS, CDR2 FNYEAQ. The V segment lost 2 bases and the J segment 7 bases; nucleotides outside the gene matches: 5. CDR3 length: 15 residues. This chain's CDR3 is CASSLLGTGTEKLFF. CDR3 in DNA: TGTGCCAGCAGCTTATTGGGGACAGGGACTGAAAAACTGTTTTTT.

V gene TRBV19 combines with J gene TRBJ2-5; 7 nucleotides align to TRBD2. This CDR3 is 17 amino acids long. Germline CDR1 reads LNHDA; CDR2 reads SQIVND (reference sequence). With 3 bases clipped from V and 3 bases from J, the junction kept 13 bases outside the gene matches. CDR3: CASSISSSGPTEETQYF. The CDR3 DNA follows: TGTGCCAGTAGTATTTCCTCTAGCGGCCCCACTGAAGAGACCCAGTACTTC.

The rearrangement uses TRBV12-2 and TRBJ1-1; the table's D gene call, TRBD1, was not cross checked with the DNA. TRBV12-2 is a pseudogene segment. This CDR3 is 16 amino acids long. CDR3 in amino acids: CASRMLIRGEGTEAFF. Here the CDR3 DNA reads TGTGCAAGTCGCATGCTGATCAGGGGGGAAGGCACTGAAGCTTTCTTT.

The chain joins TRBV24-1 to TRBJ2-5; perhaps TRBD1 as D (6 bases). Germline CDR1 reads KGHDR; CDR2 reads SFDVKD. The CDR3 has 16 residues. Trimming took 2 bases from V and 3 from J, leaving 15 bases between them. CDR3 protein: CATSDSRTVAKETQYF. CDR3 in DNA: TGTGCCACCAGTGATTCACGGACAGTAGCTAAAGAGACCCAGTACTTC.

V is TRBV5-1 and J is TRBJ1-3; 9 bases line up with TRBD1. Trimming cost V 3 bases and J 2 bases; bases outside gene matches: 3. CDR1 and CDR2 (germline): SGHRS, YFSETQ. The CDR3 runs to 15 residues. DNA for the CDR3: TGCGCCAGCAGCTCTACAGGGGGCGCTGGAAACACCATATATTTT. Protein product: CASSSTGGAGNTIYF.

This clone was detected once. This chain connects TRBV20-1 to TRBJ1-1, with D unresolved. The germline CDR1 and CDR2 sequences are DFQATT and SNEGSKA (reference sequence). Deletions cut 6 bases from V and 3 bases from J, with 8 bases between. The CDR3 loop spans 11 amino acids. The CDR3 is CSAEYDTEAFF. The CDR3 DNA reads TGCAGTGCCGAGTACGACACTGAAGCTTTCTTT.

V is TRBV5-1 and J is TRBJ2-2, with 9 bases fitting TRBD2. The CDR3 contains 16 residues. Trimming removed 4 bases from V and 5 bases from J; junction bases left unmatched: 9. Germline V gene lookup returns CDR1 SGHRS and CDR2 YFSETQ. CDR3 bases: TGCGCCAGCAGCACCATTAGCGGGAGTGAGACCGGGGAGCTGTTTTTT. This codes for CASSTISGSETGELFF.

The rearrangement uses TRBV5-1 and TRBJ1-5; tentatively, D is TRBD1 (5 bases). Germline V CDR1 and CDR2: SGHRS, YFSETQ. Trimming removed 1 base at V and 3 bases at J, with 8 bases between. The CDR3 is 14 amino acids. CDR3 bases: TGCGCCAGCAGCTTGAAAGGGGACAATCAGCCCCAGCATTTT. As protein: CASSLKGDNQPQHF.

V is TRBV15 and J is TRBJ2-5; 9 nucleotides line up with TRBD2. The CDR3 sequence is 17 residues long. Germline values: CDR1 LNHNV, CDR2 YYDKDF (reference sequence). With V trimmed by 0 bases and J by 2 bases, 7 bases remained unmatched. CDR3 protein: CATSRDYGGRGQETQYF. Here the CDR3 DNA reads TGTGCCACCAGCAGAGATTACGGCGGGAGGGGGCAAGAGACCCAGTACTTC.

The chain links TRBV28 to TRBJ1-2; 12 bases are shared with TRBD1. Germline V gene sequence: CDR1 MDHEN, CDR2 SYDVKM. CDR3 length: 13 amino acids. Trimming cost V 6 bases and J 8 bases; bases outside gene matches: 4. The CDR3 sequence: CASSGTGGIGYTF. The CDR3 DNA sequence: TGTGCCAGCAGCGGGACAGGGGGCATCGGCTACACCTTC.

The V and J genes are TRBV10-1 and TRBJ2-1, with 12 bases lining up with TRBD1. V was clipped by 5 bases and J by 8 bases; unmatched bases: 7. CDR1 is WNHNN, CDR2 SYGVQD, per germline (reference sequence). There are 15 residues in the CDR3. In DNA form, the CDR3 reads TGCGCCAGCAGTCCCCCCGGGACAGGGGGCGATGAGCAGTTCTTC. It is translated as CASSPPGTGGDEQFF.